This T cell receptor (beta chain) was recovered during a study of cytotoxic CD8 clonotypes in ibrutinib-treated CLL. This clone is a singleton in its sample. This table comes from immunoSEQ multiplex PCR, and its TCRdb copy is limited to in-frame clones, with some not included. Of 250,000 to 350,000 clones listed, around 69% are singletons. Germline CDR1 is MNHNY and CDR2 is SVGAGI (reference sequence). This CDR3 comprises 11 residues. V dropped 1 base and J dropped 9 bases, with 4 bases sitting between them. V gene TRBV6-6 combines with J gene TRBJ2-1; D unclear. The TCR was taken from a human donor with chronic lymphocytic leukemia. The sequences come from PBMCs, collected at disease progression, from a patient treated with ibrutinib. The CDR3 sequence: CASSYWGEQFF. As DNA, the CDR3 is TGTGCCAGCAGTTACTGGGGTGAGCAGTTCTTC.